These 20 T cell receptor beta chains came from one sample sequenced in a study of cytomegalovirus exposure and HLA in healthy donors. The primer mix had 60 Vbeta and 13 Jbeta primers. Libraries were prepared by immunoSEQ multiplex PCR; TCRdb keeps only in-frame clonotypes and omits some of them. In the table there are 100,000 to 150,000 clones, roughly 80% of which are singletons. Source material: PBMCs. All receptors derive from a female donor in good health and CMV-seronegative.

This clone was detected only a few times. The V gene is TRBV6-5, the J gene TRBJ1-4, with D perhaps matching TRBD1 (6 bases). The CDR3 sequence is 16 residues long. With 0 bases removed from V and 8 bases from J, the gap between germline ends came to 16 bases. CDR1 and CDR2 (germline): MNHEY, SVGAGI. The CDR3 DNA sequence: TGTGCCAGCAGTTACTCGTTTTTGGGCCAGGGGGAAAAACTGTTTTTT. Translating it yields CASSYSFLGQGEKLFF.

This chain uses TRBV4-1 with TRBJ2-5; 7 positions match TRBD1. The V segment lost 2 bases and the J segment 0 bases; nucleotides outside the gene matches: 3. CDR1 and CDR2 (germline): MGHRA, YSYEKL. The CDR3 contains 15 residues. CDR3 nucleotides: TGCGCCAGCAGCCAAAGACAGGGCAACCAAGAGACCCAGTACTTC. As protein: CASSQRQGNQETQYF.

The gene calls are TRBV6-5 and TRBJ2-7; the match to TRBD1 covers 7 bases. Germline lookup yields CDR1 MNHEY and CDR2 SVGAGI. The CDR3 runs to 15 residues. V was pared by 6 bases and J by 0 bases, with 8 bases of the junction left unmatched. CDR3 region: CASRPGTASSYEQYF. The CDR3 bases are TGTGCCAGCAGGCCCGGGACAGCCAGCTCCTACGAGCAGTACTTC.

The chain combines TRBV5-1 with TRBJ2-2, with 11 bases lining up with TRBD2. Trimming took 1 base from V and 4 from J; bases not matched to a gene: 9. CDR1 is SGHRS, CDR2 YFSETQ, per germline. CDR3 length: 18 amino acids. CDR3 DNA: TGCGCCAGCAGCTTGCTGCCAGGGACTAGCGGCACCACCGGGGAGCTGTTTTTT. It encodes CASSLLPGTSGTTGELFF.

V and J are TRBV6-1 and TRBJ1-5, with no clear D. With 3 bases removed from V and 1 base from J, the gap between germline ends came to 7 bases. The CDR3 spans 14 residues. Germline V lookup: CDR1 MNHNS, CDR2 SASEGT. The CDR3 sequence: CASSDRSSNQPQHF. The CDR3 DNA reads as TGTGCCAGCAGTGACAGGTCAAGCAATCAGCCCCAGCATTTT.

The CDR3 coding sequence is TGCGCCAGCAGCCAAGCGTCAGGGAAAAAAGATCAGCCCCAGCATTTT. This gives the protein CASSQASGKKDQPQHF. The chain carries TRBV4-1 and TRBJ1-5; TRBD1 might be the D (5 bases). Per the germline V gene, CDR1 is MGHRA and CDR2 is YSYEKL. This CDR3 spans 16 amino acids. Trimming left V 1 base short and J 5 bases short, with 15 bases between.

The J gene is TRBJ2-5, the V gene TRBV13, with TRBD2 identical over 16 bases. This CDR3 is 20 amino acids long. Per germline, CDR1 PRHDT and CDR2 FYEKMQ (reference sequence). V gave up 2 bases and J gave up 1 base; unmatched junction bases: 10. CDR3 DNA sequence: TGTGCCAGCAGCTTAAGTGGGACTAGCGGGGGGGCATTGGGCCAAGAGACCCAGTACTTC. This encodes CASSLSGTSGGALGQETQYF.

This chain links TRBV6-1 with TRBJ1-5; perhaps TRBD1 as D (5 bases). Deletions cut 2 bases from V and 5 bases from J, with 10 bases between. Germline CDR1 reads MNHNS; CDR2 reads SASEGT. The CDR3 totals 14 residues. CDR3 in amino acids: CASSEQGFHQPQHF. The CDR3 DNA follows: TGTGCCAGCAGTGAACAGGGCTTCCATCAGCCCCAGCATTTT.

A single count supports this clone. The chain joins TRBV19 to TRBJ2-7, with D maybe TRBD1 (6 bases). Germline loops: CDR1 LNHDA, CDR2 SQIVND (reference sequence). V lost 4 bases and J 2 bases, leaving 12 bases between the germline ends. CDR3 length: 14 amino acids. The CDR3 DNA reads as TGTGCCAGTAGTAAGCAAGACAGGCCCTACGAGCAGTACTTC. Translation gives CASSKQDRPYEQYF.

The J gene is TRBJ2-2, the V gene TRBV6-1; tentative D call: TRBD1 (5 bases). V was cut by 4 bases and J by 2 bases, with 14 bases left in between. Germline V gives CDR1 MNHNS, CDR2 SASEGT. This CDR3 region has 16 residues. CDR3: CASSGGILANTGELFF. DNA for the CDR3: TGTGCCAGCAGTGGGGGCATCTTGGCCAACACCGGGGAGCTGTTTTTT.

In its sample, this clone was seen once. The gene calls are TRBV5-4 and TRBJ1-1; a weak D match, TRBD1 (6 bases). In germline, CDR1 is SGHNT, CDR2 YYREEE (reference sequence). The CDR3 consists of 15 residues. The germline V and J ends were trimmed by 4 bases and 0 bases, with 13 bases remaining between them. Here the CDR3 DNA reads TGTGCCAGCAGCCTGGGGGCCGGAATGAACACTGAAGCTTTCTTT. Translation: CASSLGAGMNTEAFF.

The V call is TRBV21-1, the J call TRBJ2-2; the D call of TRBD2 is as the table states it, not checked on the DNA. TRBV21-1 is designated a pseudogene. This CDR3 contains 18 residues. The CDR3 sequence: CASSKLCTERANTGELFF. CDR3 nucleotide sequence: TGTGCCAGCAGCAAACTATGTACAGAGAGGGCGAACACCGGGGAGCTGTTTTTT.

Worth noting for this clone: The junction departs from the called germline gene at one end, perhaps through a read error. The chain couples TRBV7-9 to TRBJ2-1; 13 nucleotides align to TRBD2. CDR3 size: 15 residues. Germline V CDR1 and CDR2: SEHNR, FQNEAQ (reference sequence). The chain's CDR3 is CSSSFWTSGSDEQFF. The CDR3 DNA follows: TGTTCCAGCAGCTTTTGGACTAGCGGGAGCGATGAGCAGTTCTTC.

The CDR3 bases are TGTGCCAGCAGTGAAAGCCCCCCCTACGAGCAGTACTTC. This codes for CASSESPPYEQYF. This chain connects TRBV2 to TRBJ2-7, with no clear D. The V end was cut by 2 bases, the J end by 2 bases, with 7 bases between. The CDR3 is 13 residues long. The V gene's germline CDR1 is SNHLY and CDR2 FYNNEI. Filled out from reference TRBV2 and TRBJ2-7, the complete variable domain reads EPEVTQTPSHQVTQMGQEVILRCVPISNHLYFYWYRQILGQKVEFLVSFYNNEISEKSEIFDDQFSVERPDGSNFTLKIRSTKLEDSAMYFCASSESPPYEQYFGPGTRLTVT.

The CDR3 protein is CASSPEGAAYGYTF. The CDR3 nucleotides are TGTGCCAGCTCACCAGAGGGGGCAGCCTATGGCTACACCTTC. The chain links TRBV18 to TRBJ1-2; TRBD1 aligns across 7 bases. Per germline, CDR1 KGHSH and CDR2 LQKENI. Trimming removed 2 bases from V and 4 bases from J; junction bases left unmatched: 4. The CDR3 has 14 amino acids.

V is TRBV19 and J is TRBJ2-2, with a possible D match to TRBD1 (6 bases). This CDR3 has 15 residues. V shed 5 bases and J shed 3 bases, with 13 bases lying between them. Germline assignment: CDR1 LNHDA and CDR2 SQIVND (reference sequence). CDR3 protein: CASSHREGYTGELFF. The CDR3 bases are TGTGCCAGTAGTCACAGGGAAGGGTACACCGGGGAGCTGTTTTTT.

The rearrangement links TRBV10-2 to TRBJ2-3; D not certain. Germline loops: CDR1 WSHSY, CDR2 SAAADI. The V end was cut by 4 bases, the J end by 2 bases, with 10 bases between. The CDR3 runs to 14 residues. The CDR3 is CASSVSRLTDTQYF. The CDR3 bases are TGCGCCAGCAGTGTAAGCAGGCTCACAGATACGCAGTATTTT.

This clone was counted once. V and J are TRBV18 and TRBJ1-6; tentatively, D is TRBD1 (6 bases). The CDR3 contains 15 residues. CDR1 KGHSH and CDR2 LQKENI come from the germline V gene. Trimming cost V 6 bases and J 7 bases, with 16 bases left between them. The CDR3 here is CASSPSYRENSPLHF. CDR3 nucleotides: TGTGCCAGCTCGCCTAGTTACAGGGAAAATTCACCCCTCCACTTT.

V and J are TRBV2 and TRBJ1-5, with D maybe TRBD1 (6 bases). The germline V and J ends were trimmed by 4 bases and 6 bases, with 13 bases remaining between them. The germline V gene encodes CDR1 SNHLY and CDR2 FYNNEI. The length of the CDR3 is 14 residues. The CDR3 DNA is TGTGCCAGCAGTGTAACAGGGACCAGTCAGCCCCAGCATTTT. Translated, it gives CASSVTGTSQPQHF.

This rearrangement joins TRBV2 to TRBJ2-7, with a possible D match to TRBD2 (7 bases). The V end lost 8 bases, the J end lost 4 bases, and 24 bases lay between the germline ends. This CDR3 is 16 amino acids long. CDR1 is SNHLY and CDR2 is FYNNEI in the germline V gene. CDR3 nucleotides: TGTGCCAGCTCTAAGGGGGGGAGGACTATCGCTTACGAGCAGTACTTC. Amino acid sequence: CASSKGGRTIAYEQYF.